One T cell receptor (beta chain) is described in this entry. These data come from a study of PD-1 blockade in classical Hodgkin lymphoma. TCRdb keeps only in-frame clones here, not all; method: immunoSEQ multiplex PCR. The sample has under 100,000 clones, roughly 83% seen once. Every patient had relapsed following autologous stem cell transplantation, and cohorts differed in brentuximab vedotin exposure. CDR1 SGHTS and CDR2 YDEGEE come from the germline V gene. The CDR3 loop spans 13 amino acids. Deletions cut 1 base from V and 7 bases from J, with 11 bases between. The V and J genes are TRBV5-8 and TRBJ2-5; D might be TRBD2 (6 bases). The sequenced sample was peripheral blood mononuclear cells (PBMCs), obtained at baseline. This receptor was taken from a human donor with classical Hodgkin lymphoma. CDR3 DNA sequence: TGTGCCAGCAGCTTGATGACTAGTGGGACCCAGTACTTC. Amino acids: CASSLMTSGTQYF.